This entry describes one T cell receptor (beta chain). Original analysis: Estimation of nucleated cell counts relied on the amplification of reference gene primers. The repertoire was sequenced with immunoSEQ multiplex PCR; TCRdb's copy has only in-frame clones and lacks some. V and J calls and clone size follow that table, whereas D and trimming were derived from the DNA. The data show around 250,000 clones, 85% seen once. The sample is drawn from a study of blood T cell repertoires in COVID-19. Study members were between about 18 and 100 years old and lived in approximately 25 US regions. Allocation to cohorts depended on clinical history reported by the participants. Sequenced: PBMCs or T cells enriched from blood (not recorded which). The TCR was taken from a woman aged 50 to 60 with acute COVID-19.

CDR3 amino acids: CASSLLAGGSDTQYF. CDR3 DNA sequence: TGTGCCAGCAGCTTACTAGCGGGGGGTTCAGATACGCAGTATTTT. The chain recombines TRBV5-8 with TRBJ2-3; 12 bases are a match to TRBD2. Germline V CDR1 and CDR2: SGHTS, YDEGEE. V dropped 2 bases and J dropped 4; count of bases not matched to a gene: 2. The CDR3 spans 15 residues. Full variable domain (rest looked up from reference TRBV5-8 and TRBJ2-3): EAGVTQSPTHLIKTRGQQATLRCSPISGHTSVYWYQQALGLGLQFLLWYDEGEERNRGNFPPRFSGRQFPNYSSELNVNALELEDSALYLCASSLLAGGSDTQYFGPGTRLTVL.